This T cell receptor beta chain came from a study of T cells after yellow fever vaccination. TCRdb reanalysed the 5' RACE reads using MiXCR and keeps one entry per CDR3 protein. Of about 580,000 distinct CDR3 sequences in the sample, about a sixth were seen once. This clonotype was found a few times. The V end lost 3 bases, the J end lost 8 bases, and 13 bases lay between the germline ends. This CDR3 has 13 residues. The chain couples TRBV12-3 or TRBV12-4 to TRBJ1-2, with D tentatively TRBD1 (6 bases). The sample in question was PBMCs, obtained about 5 days after the first yellow fever vaccination. The sequence was collected from a man aged 18 to 35 who received the YFV17D yellow fever vaccine. CDR3 amino acids: CASSFTGAEGYTF. The CDR3 DNA sequence: TGTGCCAGCAGTTTTACGGGGGCGGAGGGCTACACCTTC.